The entry below gives a single TCR beta chain sequence along with its context. What it binds is not known. This entry is derived from a study of T cells after yellow fever vaccination. Study results and caveats: Contamination of FACS-sorted repertoires by abundant clonotypes from the bulk population could occur. Clones from primary vaccination mostly reappeared after the booster (around 96% CD4, approximately 86% CD8). Clonotypes found in both CD4 and CD8 compartments made up a small share.

Germline CDR1 and CDR2: DFQATT and SNEGSKA (reference sequence). The CDR3 has 14 amino acids. Between the trimmed V and J ends, which lost 1 base and 3 bases, there was a span of 13 bases. A process of 5'RACE template switching, which added a universal primer site and UMIs, was used to make TCR cDNA. Via MiXCR, TCRdb re-called the 5' RACE reads, giving one row per CDR3 protein. This sample has 200,000 to 300,000 distinct CDR3 sequences, with 10% to 15% found just once. The clonotype comes from a man under 40 who received the YFV17D yellow fever vaccine. The rearrangement joins TRBV20-1 to TRBJ2-7; TRBD2 might be the D (6 bases). The material sequenced was CD4+ T cells sorted from PBMCs, taken 45 days after the yellow fever booster vaccination. CDR3 in DNA: TGCAGTGCTAGAGCCGGGACTGAATTCTACGAGCAGTACTTC. Protein: CSARAGTEFYEQYF.